The subject of this entry is one T cell receptor beta chain. Antigen specificity is unknown. This CDR3 is 16 amino acids long. The V gene lost 0 bases and the J gene lost 1 base, with 14 bases spanning the gap. Germline lookup yields CDR1 SGHRS and CDR2 YFSETQ. The sample is drawn from a study of cytomegalovirus exposure and HLA in healthy donors. Study-level results: Later analysis showed most CMV-associated TCR beta chains appearing HLA-restricted. No immune exposure information besides CMV serostatus was available.

The PCR employed 60 Vbeta primers together with 13 Jbeta primers. Clones were sequenced by immunoSEQ multiplex PCR, and TCRdb holds only the in-frame ones, with some missing. The profile shows approximately 250,000 clones, approximately 81% of them singletons. Sequencing input: PBMCs. The chain uses TRBV5-1 and TRBJ2-7; D is ambiguous. The sequence came from a girl aged 2-10 years in good health and CMV-seronegative. Written as DNA, the CDR3 is TGCGCCAGCAGCTTGGTTGGGTCCCAGGTTTCCTACGAGCAGTACTTC. Its protein is CASSLVGSQVSYEQYF.